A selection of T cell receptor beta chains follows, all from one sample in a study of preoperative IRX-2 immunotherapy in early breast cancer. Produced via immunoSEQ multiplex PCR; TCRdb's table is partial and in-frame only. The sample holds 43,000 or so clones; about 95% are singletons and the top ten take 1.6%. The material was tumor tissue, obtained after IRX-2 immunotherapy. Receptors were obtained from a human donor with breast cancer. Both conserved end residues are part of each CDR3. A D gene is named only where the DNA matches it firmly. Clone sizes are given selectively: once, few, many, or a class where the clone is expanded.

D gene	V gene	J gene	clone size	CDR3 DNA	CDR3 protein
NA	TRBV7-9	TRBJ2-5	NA	TGTGCCAGCAGCTTAGCGCTTGGTTCGGGGTACCAAGAGACCCAGTACTTC	CASSLALGSGYQETQYF
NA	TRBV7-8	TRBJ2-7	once	TGTGCCAGCAGCTTAAGTGGCGGGCAATACGAGCAGTACTTC	CASSLSGGQYEQYF
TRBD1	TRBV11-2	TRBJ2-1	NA	TGTGCCAGCAGCTCCTTTCGGGGACAGGGGGAATCCTACAATGAGCAGTTCTTC	CASSSFRGQGESYNEQFF
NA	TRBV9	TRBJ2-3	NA	TGTGCCAGCAGCGTCGGTTCACCAGATACGCAGTATTTT	CASSVGSPDTQYF
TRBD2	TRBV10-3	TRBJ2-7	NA	TGTGCCATCAGGGCCGTCTCGGGGGGCGAGCAGTACTTC	CAIRAVSGGEQYF
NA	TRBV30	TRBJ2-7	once	TGTGCCTGGAGGGGTCCCGGACAGTCTTTTTACGAGCAGTACTTC	CAWRGPGQSFYEQYF
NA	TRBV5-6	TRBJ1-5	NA	TGTGCCAGCAGCTTGGGTCCCGGATCTGCGGGCAATCAGCCCCAGCATTTT	CASSLGPGSAGNQPQHF
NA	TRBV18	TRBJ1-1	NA	TGTGCCAGCTCGCTATCCCGGGACACTGAAGCTTTCTTT	CASSLSRDTEAFF
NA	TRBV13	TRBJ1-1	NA	TGTGCCAGCAGCTTGCCGGGAGCCCGAGCTTTCTTT	CASSLPGARAFF
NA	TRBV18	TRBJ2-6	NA	TGTGCCAGCTCACCAAGGTGGGGCTCTGGGGCCAACGTCCTGACTTTC	CASSPRWGSGANVLTF
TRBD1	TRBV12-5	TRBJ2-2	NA	TGTGCTAGTGGTGCCGGGACAGGGGTCAGCGGGGAGCTGTTTTTT	CASGAGTGVSGELFF
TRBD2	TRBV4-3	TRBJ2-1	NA	TGCGCCAGCAGCCAAGTTTCTAGCGGGGGTGAGCAGTTCTTC	CASSQVSSGGEQFF
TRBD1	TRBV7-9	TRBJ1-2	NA	TGTGCCAGCAGCTTTGGGGACAGATTCTATGGCTACACCTTC	CASSFGDRFYGYTF
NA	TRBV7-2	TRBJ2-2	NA	TGTGCCAGCAGCCCCGGACTGTTAGCTACCGGGGAGCTGTTTTTT	CASSPGLLATGELFF
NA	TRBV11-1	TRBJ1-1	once	TGTGCCAGCAGCTCCCCCACCACAGGGTGGAACACTGAAGCTTTCTTT	CASSSPTTGWNTEAFF
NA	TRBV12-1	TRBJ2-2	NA	TGTGCCCCCGGCGTGGTGGGTCAATCGGGCCGAAACACCGGGGAGCTGTTTTTT	CAPGVVGQSGRNTGELFF
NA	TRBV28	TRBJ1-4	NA	TGTGCCAGCAGTCCCATCGGGAGCACTCCAACTAATGAAAAACTGTTTTTT	CASSPIGSTPTNEKLFF
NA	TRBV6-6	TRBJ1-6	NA	TGTGCCAGCAGTTACGGGAGCTCCTATAATTCACCCCTCCACTTT	CASSYGSSYNSPLHF
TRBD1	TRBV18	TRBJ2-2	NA	TGTGCCAGCTCACCCCAACAGGGGCCGAACACCGGGGAGCTGTTTTTT	CASSPQQGPNTGELFF